Listed here are 19 T cell receptor beta chains from one sample, sequenced in a study of blood T cell repertoires in COVID-19 (dated by TCRdb to 2020 to 2022). Receptor libraries were prepared by the immunoSEQ multiplex PCR assay. The table comes from immuneACCESS by way of TCRdb, which keeps in-frame sequences with V and J called. Part of the clones is missing from these tables; in studies checked, under half for an unresolved V gene and the rest for unknown reasons. This sample comprises 200,000 to 250,000 clones, 85% of them detected only once. The top ten constitute roughly 2.2% of the sample. Sequencing used peripheral blood. The receptors come from a woman in her 70s with COVID-19, enrolled during active disease.

The chain recombines TRBV9 with TRBJ2-5; perhaps TRBD2 as D (6 bases). CDR3 length: 14 residues. V dropped 0 bases and J dropped 2 bases, with 8 bases sitting between them. The germline CDR1 and CDR2 sequences are SGDLS and YYNGEE. CDR3 coding DNA: TGTGCCAGCAGCGTAGGGGGGGAACAAGAGACCCAGTACTTC. Translated: CASSVGGEQETQYF.

V gene TRBV2 combines with J gene TRBJ2-5, with TRBD2 matching 12 bases. V shed 7 bases, J shed 3 bases, and the junction held 6 bases outside the gene matches. CDR3 length equals 15 residues. Germline V gene lookup returns CDR1 SNHLY and CDR2 FYNNEI. This chain's CDR3 is CASTETSGRKETQYF. In DNA form, the CDR3 reads TGTGCCAGCACCGAGACTAGCGGGAGAAAAGAGACCCAGTACTTC.

This sequence joins TRBV4-2 and TRBJ2-1, with TRBD1 matching over 11 bases. Per the germline V gene, CDR1 is LGHNA and CDR2 is YNFKEQ. V lost 7 bases to trimming and J lost 7 bases; unmatched junction nucleotides: 9. The CDR3 spans 15 residues. CDR3: CASTIGQGAQNEQFF. In nucleotides, the CDR3 is TGTGCCAGCACCATTGGACAGGGGGCTCAAAATGAGCAGTTCTTC.

This clone was counted between two and nine times. The same CDR3 is also encoded by other DNA sequences in this sample. This chain links TRBV19 with TRBJ1-5; 11 bases fit TRBD1. Germline V lookup: CDR1 LNHDA, CDR2 SQIVND (reference sequence). The CDR3 loop spans 15 amino acids. The trim removed 4 bases at V and 6 bases at J, leaving 5 bases unmatched. The CDR3 DNA follows: TGTGCCAGTAGTACCGGGACAGGGGGGGGTCAGCCCCAGCATTTT. Its protein product is CASSTGTGGGQPQHF.

This chain uses TRBV19 with TRBJ2-4, with 9 bases aligning to TRBD1. J was trimmed by 0 bases and V by 3 bases; bases with no gene match: 6. Germline assignment: CDR1 LNHDA and CDR2 SQIVND (reference sequence). This CDR3 is 17 amino acids long. CDR3 DNA: TGTGCCAGTAGTATTCGGACAGGGGTCAAAGCCAAAAACATTCAGTACTTC. Its translation is CASSIRTGVKAKNIQYF.

The genes are TRBV7-9 and TRBJ1-2; 8 bases line up with TRBD1. The CDR3 is 14 amino acids. Germline V lookup: CDR1 SEHNR, CDR2 FQNEAQ (reference sequence). V was pared by 6 bases and J by 8 bases, with 11 bases of the junction left unmatched. CDR3 amino acids: CASRTSRTGTGYTF. For the CDR3, the DNA is TGTGCCAGCAGGACATCCCGGACAGGGACGGGCTACACCTTC.

The V and J genes are TRBV7-9 and TRBJ1-6; no definite D call. CDR1 is SEHNR and CDR2 is FQNEAQ in the germline V gene (reference sequence). The CDR3 is 14 amino acids. Between the trimmed V and J ends, which lost 2 bases and 7 bases, there was a span of 9 bases. This CDR3 reads CASSLNSGNSPLHF. In DNA, the CDR3 is TGTGCCAGCAGCTTAAACAGTGGGAATTCACCCCTCCACTTT. Drawing the rest from reference TRBV7-9 and TRBJ1-6, the complete variable domain is DTGVSQNPRHKITKRGQNVTFRCDPISEHNRLYWYRQTLGQGPEFLTYFQNEAQLEKSRLLSDRFSAERPKGSFSTLEIQRTEQGDSAMYLCASSLNSGNSPLHFGNGTRLTVT.

In this sample, this clone turned up once. V usage is TRBV4-1 and J usage is TRBJ2-6, with unresolved D. This CDR3 contains 20 residues. V lost 5 bases and J lost 0, with 23 bases in between. Looked up from germline, CDR1 is MGHRA and CDR2 is YSYEKL. The CDR3 nucleotides read TGCGCCAGCAGCGTTACTGAAACGGTGCCTTCGAGCTCTGGGGCCAACGTCCTGACTTTC. This gives the protein CASSVTETVPSSSGANVLTF.

This clone came up a few times. This chain links TRBV7-2 with TRBJ1-5; TRBD1 agrees at 8 bases. Germline V gene data show CDR1 as SGHTA and CDR2 as FQGNSA. The J segment lost 5 bases and the V segment lost 7 bases, leaving 16 bases of the junction unmatched. This CDR3 is 17 amino acids long. CDR3 sequence: CASTLEVRDRTHQPQHF. The CDR3 bases are TGTGCCAGCACCCTCGAGGTCCGGGACAGGACCCATCAGCCCCAGCATTTT.

The rearrangement joins TRBV11-3 to TRBJ1-6; 8 nucleotides agree with TRBD1. J lost 7 bases, V lost 4 bases, and 9 bases had no gene match. CDR1 is SGHNT, CDR2 YENEEA, per germline. The CDR3 has 16 amino acids. The CDR3: CASSYPRQGWNSPLHF. The CDR3 nucleotides are TGTGCCAGCAGCTACCCTCGACAGGGGTGGAATTCACCCCTCCACTTT.

This chain connects TRBV27 to TRBJ1-5; the D gene is possibly TRBD1 (5 bases). CDR3 length: 13 residues. V gave up 7 bases and J gave up 6 bases, with 13 bases separating them. The germline CDR1 and CDR2 sequences are MNHEY and SMNVEV (reference sequence). As DNA, the CDR3 is TGTGCCAGCAAAAGGACACAAGGTCAGCCCCAGCATTTT. Its translation is CASKRTQGQPQHF.

This clone has a single count. The chain has TRBV19 and TRBJ2-1, with 11 bases lining up with TRBD2. The germline V gene has CDR1 LNHDA and CDR2 SQIVND (reference sequence). V lost 0 bases and J lost 5; bases outside the gene matches: 12. This CDR3 is 19 amino acids long. For the CDR3, the DNA is TGTGCCAGTAGTATAGATTACCATAGCGGGAGGGCCGGGGACAATGAGCAGTTCTTC. It translates to CASSIDYHSGRAGDNEQFF.

The chain employs TRBV5-1 and TRBJ2-7, with a weak D call TRBD1 (6 bases). The V end lost 0 bases, the J end lost 4 bases, and 14 bases lay between the germline ends. This CDR3 region has 15 residues. Germline-derived CDR1 and CDR2 are SGHRS and YFSETQ. CDR3 region: CASSLVQGIVYEQYF. The CDR3, as DNA: TGCGCCAGCAGCTTGGTGCAGGGGATAGTGTACGAGCAGTACTTC.

CDR3 in amino acids: CASSVGGGYSPLHF. CDR3 nucleotide sequence: TGTGCCAGCAGCGTAGGGGGAGGGTATTCACCCCTCCACTTT. The chain links TRBV9 to TRBJ1-6; no clear D. The length of the CDR3 is 14 residues. Looked up from germline, CDR1 is SGDLS and CDR2 is YYNGEE. V was pared by 0 bases and J by 8 bases, with 9 bases between.

The chain uses TRBV5-6 and TRBJ2-5, with 10 positions matching TRBD1. The CDR3 extends over 14 amino acids. In germline, CDR1 is SGHDT, CDR2 YYEEEE. V shed 2 bases and J 5 bases; nucleotides not matched to a gene: 3. The CDR3 nucleotides are TGTGCCAGCAGCTTCGGACAGGGGGGCGAGACCCAGTACTTC. This translates into CASSFGQGGETQYF.

V and J are TRBV6-1 and TRBJ1-1, with 7 positions matching TRBD1. The CDR3 is made up of 14 amino acids. CDR1 is MNHNS, CDR2 SASEGT, per germline. With 1 base clipped from V and 11 bases from J, the junction kept 10 bases outside the gene matches. This CDR3 reads CASSEDFPGQPAFF. DNA of the CDR3: TGTGCCAGCAGTGAAGACTTTCCGGGACAGCCGGCTTTCTTT.

The chain couples TRBV5-5 to TRBJ1-6, with unresolved D. Germline CDR1 and CDR2: SGHKS and YYEKEE (reference sequence). Between the trimmed V and J ends, which lost 2 bases and 4 bases, there was a span of 7 bases. CDR3 length: 14 amino acids. The CDR3 region has the DNA TGTGCCAGCAGCTTAAAATATTATAATTCACCCCTCCACTTT. Protein product: CASSLKYYNSPLHF.

The genes are TRBV5-1 and TRBJ1-6; 10 bases fit TRBD1. The germline gives CDR1 SGHRS, CDR2 YFSETQ. The V and J ends lost 4 bases and 7 bases, in that order; junction bases with no gene match: 8. The length of the CDR3 is 16 residues. The CDR3 nucleotides read TGCGCCAGCAGCCCGTCCCGGGACAGGGGAAATTCACCCCTCCACTTT. Translated: CASSPSRDRGNSPLHF.

V gene TRBV7-2 combines with J gene TRBJ2-3, with D maybe TRBD2 (5 bases). The CDR3 runs 16 residues. V was cut by 4 bases and J by 0 bases, with 14 bases left in between. Looked up from germline, CDR1 is SGHTA and CDR2 is FQGNSA. This CDR3 reads CASSYDYSPSTDTQYF. In DNA form, the CDR3 reads TGTGCCAGCAGCTACGACTATTCGCCTAGCACAGATACGCAGTATTTT.